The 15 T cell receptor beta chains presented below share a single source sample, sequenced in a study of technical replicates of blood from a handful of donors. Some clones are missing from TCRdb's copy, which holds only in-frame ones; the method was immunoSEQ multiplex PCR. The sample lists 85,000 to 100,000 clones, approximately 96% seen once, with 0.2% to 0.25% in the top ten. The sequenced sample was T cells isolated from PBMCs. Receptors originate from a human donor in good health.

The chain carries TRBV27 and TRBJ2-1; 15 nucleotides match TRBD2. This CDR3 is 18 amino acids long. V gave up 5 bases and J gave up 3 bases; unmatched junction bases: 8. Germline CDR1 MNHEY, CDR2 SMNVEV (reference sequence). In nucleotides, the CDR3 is TGTGCCAGCAGTCTCAGGACTAGCGGGAGGGCCAGCTACAATGAGCAGTTCTTC. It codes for CASSLRTSGRASYNEQFF.

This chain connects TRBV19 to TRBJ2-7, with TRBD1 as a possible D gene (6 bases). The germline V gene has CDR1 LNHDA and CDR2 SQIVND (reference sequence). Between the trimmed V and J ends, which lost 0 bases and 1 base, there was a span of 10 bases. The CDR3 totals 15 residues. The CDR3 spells CASSIDDRSSYEQYF. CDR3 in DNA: TGTGCCAGTAGTATAGATGACAGGAGTTCCTACGAGCAGTACTTC.

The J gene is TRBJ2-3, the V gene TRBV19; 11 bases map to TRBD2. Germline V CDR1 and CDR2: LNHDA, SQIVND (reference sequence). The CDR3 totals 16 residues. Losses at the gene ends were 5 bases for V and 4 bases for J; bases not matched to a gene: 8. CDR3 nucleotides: TGTGCCAGTAGTTCGCTAGCGGGAGGCGGCGCAGATACGCAGTATTTT. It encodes CASSSLAGGGADTQYF.

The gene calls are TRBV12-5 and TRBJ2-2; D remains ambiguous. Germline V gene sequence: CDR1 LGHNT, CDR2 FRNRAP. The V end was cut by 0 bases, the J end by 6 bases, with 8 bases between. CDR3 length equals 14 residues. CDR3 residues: CASGLVARAGELFF. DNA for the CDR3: TGTGCTAGTGGTTTGGTCGCCCGCGCCGGGGAGCTGTTTTTT.

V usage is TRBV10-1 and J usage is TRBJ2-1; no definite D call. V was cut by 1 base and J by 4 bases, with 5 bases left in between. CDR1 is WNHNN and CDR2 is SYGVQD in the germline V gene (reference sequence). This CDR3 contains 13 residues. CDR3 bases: TGCGCCAGCAGTGAGTACCGGTACAATGAGCAGTTCTTC. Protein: CASSEYRYNEQFF.

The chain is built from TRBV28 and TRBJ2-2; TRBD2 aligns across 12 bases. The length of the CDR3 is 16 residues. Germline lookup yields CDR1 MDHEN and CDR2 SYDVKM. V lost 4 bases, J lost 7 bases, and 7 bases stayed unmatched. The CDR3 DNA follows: TGTGCCAGCAGTTCTAGACTAGCGGGAGTTTACGGGGAGCTGTTTTTT. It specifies CASSSRLAGVYGELFF.

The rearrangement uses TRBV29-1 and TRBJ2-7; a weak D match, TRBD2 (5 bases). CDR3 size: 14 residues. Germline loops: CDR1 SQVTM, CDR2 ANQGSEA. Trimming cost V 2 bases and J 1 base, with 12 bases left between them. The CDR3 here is CSVELGGSSYEQYF. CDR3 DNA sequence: TGCAGCGTTGAACTAGGTGGGAGTTCCTACGAGCAGTACTTC.

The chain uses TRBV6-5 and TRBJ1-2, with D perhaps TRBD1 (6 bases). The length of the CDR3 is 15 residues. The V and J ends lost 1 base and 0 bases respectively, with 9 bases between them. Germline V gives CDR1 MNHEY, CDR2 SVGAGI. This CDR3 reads CASSYYQGTNYGYTF. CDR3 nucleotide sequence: TGTGCCAGCAGTTACTATCAGGGGACTAACTATGGCTACACCTTC.

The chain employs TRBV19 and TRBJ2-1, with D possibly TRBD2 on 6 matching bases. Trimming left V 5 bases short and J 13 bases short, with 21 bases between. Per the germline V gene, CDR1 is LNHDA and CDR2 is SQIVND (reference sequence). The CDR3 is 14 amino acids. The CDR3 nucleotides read TGTGCCAGTAGTCCCTCCCGGGACTCCCTCCGCCAGTTCTTC. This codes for CASSPSRDSLRQFF.

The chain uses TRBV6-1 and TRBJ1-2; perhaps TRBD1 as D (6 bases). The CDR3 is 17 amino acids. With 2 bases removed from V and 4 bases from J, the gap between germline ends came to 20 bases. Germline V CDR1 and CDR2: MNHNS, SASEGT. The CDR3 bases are TGTGCCAGCAGTGAATCGGGCAGGGGAGGGTCCGGCTATGGCTACACCTTC. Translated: CASSESGRGGSGYGYTF.

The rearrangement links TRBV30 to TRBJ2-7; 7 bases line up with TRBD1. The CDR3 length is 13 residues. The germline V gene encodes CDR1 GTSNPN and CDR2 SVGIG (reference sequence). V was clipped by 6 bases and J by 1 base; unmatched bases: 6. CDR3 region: CACRDSRSYEQYF. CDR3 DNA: TGTGCCTGCCGGGACAGCCGATCCTACGAGCAGTACTTC.

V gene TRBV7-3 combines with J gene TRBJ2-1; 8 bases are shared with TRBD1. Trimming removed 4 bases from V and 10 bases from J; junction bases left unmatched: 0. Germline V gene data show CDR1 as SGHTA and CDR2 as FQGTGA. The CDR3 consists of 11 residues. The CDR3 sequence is CASSSGGEQFF. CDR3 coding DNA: TGTGCCAGCAGCTCAGGGGGCGAGCAGTTCTTC.

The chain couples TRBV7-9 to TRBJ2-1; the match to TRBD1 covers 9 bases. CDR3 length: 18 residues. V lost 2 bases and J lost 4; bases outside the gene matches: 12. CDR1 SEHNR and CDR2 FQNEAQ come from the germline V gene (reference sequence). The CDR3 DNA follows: TGTGCCAGCAGCTTAAGTGGGCGCAGGACAGGGGTTTACAATGAGCAGTTCTTC. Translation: CASSLSGRRTGVYNEQFF. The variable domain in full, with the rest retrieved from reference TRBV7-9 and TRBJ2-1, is DTGVSQNPRHKITKRGQNVTFRCDPISEHNRLYWYRQTLGQGPEFLTYFQNEAQLEKSRLLSDRFSAERPKGSFSTLEIQRTEQGDSAMYLCASSLSGRRTGVYNEQFFGPGTRLTVL.

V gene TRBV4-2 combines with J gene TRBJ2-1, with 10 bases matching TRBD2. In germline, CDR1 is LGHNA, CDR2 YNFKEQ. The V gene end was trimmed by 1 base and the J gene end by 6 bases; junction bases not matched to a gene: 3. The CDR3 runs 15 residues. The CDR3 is CASSQGTSGSNEQFF. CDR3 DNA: TGTGCCAGCAGCCAAGGGACTAGCGGAAGCAATGAGCAGTTCTTC.

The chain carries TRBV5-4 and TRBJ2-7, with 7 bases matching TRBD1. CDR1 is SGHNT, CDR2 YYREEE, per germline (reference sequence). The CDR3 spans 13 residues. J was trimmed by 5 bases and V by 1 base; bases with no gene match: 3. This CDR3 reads CASSLQGVDEQYF. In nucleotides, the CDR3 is TGTGCCAGCAGCTTGCAGGGGGTAGACGAGCAGTACTTC.